The clone carrying this T cell receptor beta chain was seen only once. These data come from a study of PD-1 blockade in classical Hodgkin lymphoma. Every patient experienced relapse after autologous stem cell transplantation, and brentuximab vedotin exposure varied. TCRdb keeps only in-frame clones here, not all; method: immunoSEQ multiplex PCR. The table lists 29,000 or so clones, around 68% of them singletons. Germline-derived CDR1 and CDR2 are LGHNA and YSLEER. This CDR3 is built from 15 residues. Trimming stripped 6 bases from V and 0 bases from J, with 13 bases between. The sample here was peripheral blood mononuclear cells (PBMCs), taken before the second cycle of nivolumab. The TCR sequence derives from a human donor with classical Hodgkin lymphoma. V usage is TRBV4-3 and J usage is TRBJ2-3, with TRBD2 as a possible D gene (6 bases). CDR3 coding DNA: TGCGCCAGCAGAGGGAGGCGGGCTAGCACAGATACGCAGTATTTT. It encodes CASRGRRASTDTQYF.